The sequence of this T cell receptor beta chain was determined in a study of T cells in localized non-small cell lung cancer. General study findings and limits: Among blood samples, higher T cell density accompanied longer overall survival. Among the top 100 tumor clones, a median about 60 appeared in adjacent lung. Uninvolved adjacent lung had more T cell clonality than any other tissue, topping tumor.

Sequencing used immunoSEQ multiplex PCR; TCRdb keeps in-frame clones, though not all of them. This table has 50,000 or so clones, around 80% appearing once. Germline V CDR1 and CDR2: MNHNS, SASEGT. Trimming at V came to 7 bases and at J to 3 bases, leaving 5 bases not matched to a gene. The CDR3 contains 14 residues. To note about this clone: Its antigen remains unidentified.

This TCR came from a woman aged 40-69 years with stage II lung adenocarcinoma. This sample comprised PBMCs, obtained before any cancer treatment. The V call is TRBV6-1, the J call TRBJ2-7; 11 bases are shared with TRBD1. The CDR3 nucleotides are TGTGCCAGCAAGCGGACAGGGGGCAACTACGAGCAGTACTTC. It is translated as CASKRTGGNYEQYF.